One and the same sample provided the 9 T cell receptor beta chains below, sequenced in a study of blood T cell repertoires in COVID-19. Produced via immunoSEQ multiplex PCR; TCRdb's table is partial and in-frame only. The sample yields about 82,000 clones, around four fifths seen once. The sequenced sample was peripheral blood. All receptors come from a man in his sixties with COVID-19, enrolled during active disease.

The chain recombines TRBV2 with TRBJ2-2, with a possible D match to TRBD2 (6 bases). Deletions cut 8 bases from V and 4 bases from J, with 11 bases between. CDR1 is SNHLY and CDR2 is FYNNEI in the germline V gene. The CDR3 contains 13 residues. The CDR3 DNA reads TGTGCCAGCCGTACGACTAGCACCGGGGAGCTGTTTTTT. Translation: CASRTTSTGELFF. Supplemented by reference TRBV2 and TRBJ2-2, the full variable domain reads EPEVTQTPSHQVTQMGQEVILRCVPISNHLYFYWYRQILGQKVEFLVSFYNNEISEKSEIFDDQFSVERPDGSNFTLKIRSTKLEDSAMYFCASRTTSTGELFFGEGSRLTVL.

The chain links TRBV5-4 to TRBJ2-2; 7 bases are shared with TRBD2. Germline-derived CDR1 and CDR2 are SGHNT and YYREEE (reference sequence). The V segment lost 3 bases and the J segment 8 bases; nucleotides outside the gene matches: 16. This CDR3 region has 17 residues. CDR3 region: CASSWTTSGTKLGELFF. DNA for the CDR3: TGTGCCAGCAGCTGGACCACCTCCGGGACTAAATTGGGGGAGCTGTTTTTT.

This chain joins TRBV14 and TRBJ1-4; 9 nucleotides align to TRBD1. The CDR3 is made up of 16 amino acids. Germline V gene data show CDR1 as SGHDN and CDR2 as FVKESK. V shed 1 base and J 9 bases; nucleotides not matched to a gene: 9. The CDR3 bases are TGTGCCAGCAGCCAAGGTCCCGGGACAGGGAATAAAAAACTGTTTTTT. Its translation is CASSQGPGTGNKKLFF. The variable domain in full, completed from reference TRBV14 and TRBJ1-4, reads EAGVTQFPSHSVIEKGQTVTLRCDPISGHDNLYWYRRVMGKEIKFLLHFVKESKQDESGMPNNRFLAERTGGTYSTLKVQPAELEDSGVYFCASSQGPGTGNKKLFFGSGTQLSVL.

This rearrangement joins TRBV7-3 to TRBJ1-6; TRBD1 matches at 7 bases. V was clipped by 5 bases and J by 7 bases; unmatched bases: 2. Per the germline V gene, CDR1 is SGHTA and CDR2 is FQGTGA. This CDR3 is 13 amino acids long. This chain's CDR3 is CASSGTANSPLHF. The CDR3 region has the DNA TGTGCCAGCAGCGGGACAGCCAATTCACCCCTCCACTTT.

The rearrangement joins TRBV7-8 to TRBJ1-1; tentative D call: TRBD1 (5 bases). V was cut by 0 bases and J by 4 bases, with 9 bases left in between. CDR3 length equals 14 residues. Per germline, CDR1 SGHVS and CDR2 FQNEAQ. CDR3 sequence reads: CASSLAGGITEAFF. CDR3 bases: TGTGCCAGCAGCTTAGCTGGGGGGATCACTGAAGCTTTCTTT.

The chain uses TRBV9 and TRBJ2-3; D gene ambiguous. This CDR3 spans 16 amino acids. V lost 2 bases, J lost 2 bases, and 15 bases lay in between. CDR1 is SGDLS, CDR2 YYNGEE, per germline. The DNA of the CDR3 is TGTGCCAGCAGCGTCGCGGCAACGGTAACCACAGATACGCAGTATTTT. Protein: CASSVAATVTTDTQYF.

This chain uses TRBV5-1 with TRBJ1-2, with D unclear. The V end was cut by 2 bases, the J end by 6 bases, with 11 bases between. Germline V lookup: CDR1 SGHRS, CDR2 YFSETQ. This CDR3 is 13 amino acids long. The CDR3, as DNA: TGCGCCAGCAGCTTACGGGGAGTCGATGGCTACACCTTC. This translates into CASSLRGVDGYTF.

This clone was detected only a few times. The chain carries TRBV11-3 and TRBJ2-7, with 7 bases lining up with TRBD2. The CDR3 is 18 residues long. After removal of 1 base from V and 5 bases from J, the junction contained 17 bases not matched to a gene. CDR1 SGHNT and CDR2 YENEEA come from the germline V gene. The DNA for the CDR3 is TGTGCCAGCAGCTTAGGGAGTTGGCGGGACGGGAGGCTCCACGAGCAGTACTTC. It is translated as CASSLGSWRDGRLHEQYF.

The rearrangement links TRBV7-2 to TRBJ1-2; no firm D call. This CDR3 is 15 amino acids long. Germline V gene data show CDR1 as SGHTA and CDR2 as FQGNSA. Trimming removed 0 bases at V and 8 bases at J, with 16 bases between. The CDR3 DNA reads TGTGCCAGCAGCTTAGCCCGGGTGGGTTCGGAGGGCTACACCTTC. It encodes CASSLARVGSEGYTF. Combining the CDR3 with reference TRBV7-2 and TRBJ1-2 gives the whole variable domain GAGVSQSPSNKVTEKGKDVELRCDPISGHTALYWYRQSLGQGLEFLIYFQGNSAPDKSGLPSDRFSAERTGGSVSTLTIQRTQQEDSAVYLCASSLARVGSEGYTFGSGTRLTVV.